The entry below gives a single T cell receptor (beta chain) sequence along with its context. This entry comes from a study of blood T cell repertoires in COVID-19. The wider study: PBMCs, B-cell-depleted T cells, or T cells were the source of the cDNA or gDNA that made up the material.

Some clones are missing from TCRdb's copy, which holds only in-frame ones; the method was immunoSEQ multiplex PCR. In the table there are just over 200,000 clones, approximately 90% of which are singletons. What was sequenced was peripheral blood. The TCR was taken from an elderly man with acute or convalescent COVID-19.

CDR3 nucleotide sequence: TGTGCCAGCAGCAGACGGGACAGGGACCTCAATGAGCAGTTCTTC. This gives the protein CASSRRDRDLNEQFF. The V call is TRBV7-8, the J call TRBJ2-1, with TRBD1 matching over 9 bases. CDR3 size: 15 residues. J gave up 6 bases and V 5 bases, and 8 bases lay outside the gene matches. Germline V lookup: CDR1 SGHVS, CDR2 FQNEAQ. The full variable domain, its missing parts supplied by reference TRBV7-8 and TRBJ2-1, is GAGVSQSPRYKVAKRGQDVALRCDPISGHVSLFWYQQALGQGPEFLTYFQNEAQLDKSGLPSDRFFAERPEGSVSTLKIQRTQQEDSAVYLCASSRRDRDLNEQFFGPGTRLTVL.